A selection of T cell receptor beta chains follows, all from one sample in a study of T-cell memory formation after mild COVID-19. MiXCR was run by TCRdb on the 5' RACE reads, yielding one entry per CDR3 protein. The sample has hundreds of thousands of distinct CDR3 sequences, 20% seen once. The specimen sequenced was PBMCs or a T cell subset sorted from them (not recorded which). The receptor set was obtained from an adult woman who had mild COVID-19 (a few samples of this study predate the infection). Cell type and time point are not known. The CDR3 runs from the conserved cysteine through the conserved F or W. The D gene is left open where the match is weak. Rows may omit the clone size; those that give it use once, few, many or a size class.

TRBV4-1,TRBJ2-7,.,few,CASSHGGAYEQYF,TGCGCCAGCAGCCATGGCGGAGCCTACGAGCAGTACTTC
TRBV7-3,TRBJ1-1,.,few,CASSLRPVRGNTEAFF,TGTGCCAGCAGCTTAAGACCCGTCCGGGGGAACACTGAAGCTTTCTTT
TRBV12-3/TRBV12-4,TRBJ1-2,.,few,CASSFTTAGAHGYTF,TGTGCCAGCAGTTTTACGACGGCTGGGGCTCATGGCTACACCTTC
TRBV11-2,TRBJ1-1,TRBD1,.,CASSSPDRGFSNTEAFF,TGTGCCAGCAGCTCGCCCGACAGGGGATTTTCGAACACTGAAGCTTTCTTT
TRBV4-1,TRBJ1-3,.,.,CASSQGRSSGNTIYF,TGCGCCAGCAGCCAAGGCCGGAGCTCTGGAAACACCATATATTTT
TRBV21-1,TRBJ2-5,.,few,CASRVQRETETQYF,TGTGCCAGCAGGGTACAGCGGGAGACAGAGACCCAGTACTTC
TRBV24-1,TRBJ2-1,.,.,CATSDPLVSSYNEQFF,TGTGCCACCAGTGATCCCCTCGTGAGCTCCTACAATGAGCAGTTCTTC
TRBV19,TRBJ1-2,TRBD1,.,CASSIEQGRSYYGYTF,TGTGCCAGTAGTATCGAACAGGGGCGGAGTTACTATGGCTACACCTTC
TRBV7-8,TRBJ2-1,TRBD1,.,CASSSQGALGSYNEQFF,TGTGCCAGCAGCTCTCAGGGGGCCCTGGGCTCCTACAATGAGCAGTTCTTC
TRBV5-6,TRBJ1-1,.,once,CASSFIGTVNTEAFF,TGTGCCAGCAGCTTTATTGGGACCGTGAACACTGAAGCTTTCTTT
TRBV5-1,TRBJ2-7,.,.,CASRVGSPYEQYF,TGCGCCAGCAGAGTCGGGTCTCCCTACGAGCAGTACTTC
TRBV5-1,TRBJ2-7,TRBD1,.,CASSLGNGTGGWYEQYF,TGCGCCAGCAGCTTGGGGAACGGGACAGGGGGCTGGTACGAGCAGTACTTC
TRBV29-1,TRBJ2-3,.,few,CSVEVPGAVADTQYF,TGCAGCGTTGAAGTTCCGGGGGCCGTCGCAGATACGCAGTATTTT
TRBV9,TRBJ1-5,.,few,CASSGQPNLGPQHF,TGTGCCAGCAGCGGACAGCCTAACTTGGGGCCCCAGCATTTT
TRBV5-1,TRBJ1-5,TRBD1,.,CASSLAPGQPSNQPQHF,TGCGCCAGCAGCTTGGCGCCGGGACAGCCTTCCAATCAGCCCCAGCATTTT
TRBV27,TRBJ2-7,.,few,CASSLSWGAPYEQYF,TGTGCCAGCAGTTTATCCTGGGGGGCACCCTACGAGCAGTACTTC
TRBV24-1,TRBJ2-7,.,few,CATSDSGAGRSYEQYF,TGTGCCACCAGTGACTCAGGGGCTGGCCGATCCTACGAGCAGTACTTC
TRBV20-1,TRBJ1-1,.,.,CSASITSGIAFF,TGCAGTGCTAGTATTACCTCGGGTATTGCTTTCTTT
TRBV18,TRBJ1-5,TRBD1,few,CASSSDRGQPQHF,TGTGCCAGCTCATCGGACAGGGGTCAGCCCCAGCATTTT
TRBV7-9,TRBJ2-3,.,few,CASSSPTRGHTDTQYF,TGTGCCAGCAGCTCCCCAACCCGGGGACACACAGATACGCAGTATTTT
TRBV24-1,TRBJ2-1,TRBD2,.,CATSDPQAGSSYNEQFF,TGTGCCACCAGTGACCCCCAAGCGGGGAGCTCCTACAATGAGCAGTTCTTC
TRBV30,TRBJ2-3,.,few,CAWSVQARSTDTQYF,TGTGCCTGGAGTGTACAAGCAAGAAGCACAGATACGCAGTATTTT
TRBV6-5,TRBJ2-5,.,few,CASSYMGPIVRETQYF,TGTGCCAGCAGTTACATGGGACCCATAGTGCGGGAGACCCAGTACTTC
TRBV9,TRBJ1-3,.,.,CASGPPTPSGNTIYF,TGTGCCAGCGGCCCCCCGACACCCTCTGGAAACACCATATATTTT
TRBV18,TRBJ2-7,TRBD2,few,CASSLGTGGNGYEQYF,TGTGCCAGCTCCCTCGGAACGGGGGGAAACGGCTACGAGCAGTACTTC
TRBV5-1,TRBJ2-7,.,few,CASSLSVGGYEQYF,TGCGCCAGCAGCTTGAGTGTGGGGGGTTACGAGCAGTACTTC
TRBV9,TRBJ1-2,.,few,CASSVDPVRRSGTLGSYTF,TGTGCCAGCAGCGTAGATCCGGTAAGACGATCCGGGACCCTGGGATCCTACACCTTC
TRBV6-5,TRBJ2-1,TRBD2,few,CASSSLAGRMGNEQFF,TGTGCCAGCAGTTCATTAGCGGGAAGAATGGGAAATGAGCAGTTCTTC
TRBV5-8,TRBJ2-7,.,few,CASSIRARLYEQYF,TGTGCCAGCAGCATCCGGGCCCGGCTCTACGAGCAGTACTTC